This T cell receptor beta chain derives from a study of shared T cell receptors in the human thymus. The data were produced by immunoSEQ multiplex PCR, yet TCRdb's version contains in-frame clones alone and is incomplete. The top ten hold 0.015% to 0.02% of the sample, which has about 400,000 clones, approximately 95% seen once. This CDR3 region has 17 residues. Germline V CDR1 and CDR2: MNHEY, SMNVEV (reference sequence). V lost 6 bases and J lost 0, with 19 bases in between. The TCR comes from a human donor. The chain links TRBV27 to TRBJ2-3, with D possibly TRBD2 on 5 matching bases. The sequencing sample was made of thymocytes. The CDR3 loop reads CASSQPERSSSTDTQYF. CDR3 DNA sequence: TGTGCCAGCAGCCAACCCGAGCGGAGCTCTAGCACAGATACGCAGTATTTT.